What follows are 24 T cell receptor beta chains derived from one specimen sequenced in a study of identical twins. TCRdb reprocessed the 5' RACE reads with MiXCR, giving one entry per CDR3 protein. Among some 630,000 distinct CDR3 sequences, about 7.6% were seen once, and the ten largest hold less than 2%. These data are also associated with another study on yellow fever vaccine responses in identical twins.

Sequences were obtained from PBMCs. These receptors were obtained from a woman under 30 in good health.

Comments on this clonotype: One base away lies a much larger clone, so this may be a sequencing read error. CDR3 DNA: TGTGCCAGCAGTACCCTGACAGGGACGAACACCGGGGAGCTGTTTTTT. Encoded protein: CASSTLTGTNTGELFF. V and J are TRBV28 and TRBJ2-2; 7 bases fit TRBD1. The germline V gene has CDR1 MDHEN and CDR2 SYDVKM. The CDR3 covers 16 residues. After removal of 5 bases from V and 0 bases from J, the junction contained 6 bases not matched to a gene.

This clonotype has a count of ten or more. This chain connects TRBV4-1 to TRBJ1-5, with 7 nucleotides matching TRBD1. Germline V gene sequence: CDR1 MGHRA, CDR2 YSYEKL. Trimming removed 5 bases from V and 2 bases from J; junction bases left unmatched: 9. The CDR3 spans 16 residues. CDR3 protein: CASSISGQAGNQPQHF. The CDR3 bases are TGCGCCAGCAGCATTTCAGGACAGGCGGGCAATCAGCCCCAGCATTTT.

Only a few counts were recorded for this clonotype. The chain recombines TRBV5-6 with TRBJ2-5; D is uncertain. The ends were cut back, 1 base at V and 7 bases at J, with 11 bases in the middle. This CDR3 spans 13 amino acids. Per germline, CDR1 SGHDT and CDR2 YYEEEE. The CDR3 spells CASSLSTPVTQYF. CDR3 nucleotide sequence: TGTGCCAGCAGCTTGTCCACCCCGGTGACCCAGTACTTC.

V is TRBV9 and J is TRBJ2-1; 7 positions match TRBD2. CDR1 and CDR2 (germline): SGDLS, YYNGEE. The CDR3 has 17 residues. The V and J ends lost 2 bases and 0 bases, in that order; junction bases with no gene match: 8. The CDR3 reads CASSVAASGSSYNEQFF. The DNA of the CDR3 is TGTGCCAGCAGCGTTGCGGCTAGCGGAAGCTCCTACAATGAGCAGTTCTTC.

This clonotype was seen a few times. The V gene is TRBV11-3, the J gene TRBJ2-1, with 12 bases matching TRBD2. The CDR3 runs 16 residues. Germline CDR1 reads SGHNT; CDR2 reads YENEEA. The junction had 7 bases not matched to a gene; V was cut back by 1 base and J by 9 bases. Here the CDR3 DNA reads TGTGCCAGCAGCTTAGGGGGACTAGCGGGTGTCAGTGAGCAGTTCTTC. Protein sequence: CASSLGGLAGVSEQFF.

In its sample, this clonotype was seen a few times. The chain combines TRBV29-1 with TRBJ1-1; no clear D. The CDR3 is 11 residues long. The germline V gene has CDR1 SQVTM and CDR2 ANQGSEA. V was pared by 4 bases and J by 6 bases, with 9 bases between. The CDR3 DNA is TGCAGCGTTGCGACACGCTCTGAAGCTTTCTTT. Translation: CSVATRSEAFF.

This clonotype was counted a few times. The V gene is TRBV5-1, the J gene TRBJ2-3; 9 nucleotides agree with TRBD2. Germline V CDR1 and CDR2: SGHRS, YFSETQ. The CDR3 loop spans 19 amino acids. The V segment lost 0 bases and the J segment 4 bases; nucleotides outside the gene matches: 15. In DNA form, the CDR3 reads TGCGCCAGCAGCTTGGTGGGAAGTGGTTTAGCGGGAGAAGCAGATACGCAGTATTTT. Translating it yields CASSLVGSGLAGEADTQYF.

There are many counts of this clonotype. This chain uses TRBV11-2 with TRBJ2-1, with D unclear. The CDR3 is 16 amino acids. V dropped 2 bases and J dropped 1 base, with 12 bases sitting between them. In germline, CDR1 is SGHAT, CDR2 FQNNGV. In nucleotides, the CDR3 is TGTGCCAGCAGCTTATTACCTGTAGCATCCTACAATGAGCAGTTCTTC. Protein: CASSLLPVASYNEQFF. Supplemented by reference TRBV11-2 and TRBJ2-1, the full variable domain reads EAGVAQSPRYKIIEKRQSVAFWCNPISGHATLYWYQQILGQGPKLLIQFQNNGVVDDSQLPKDRFSAERLKGVDSTLKIQPAKLEDSAVYLCASSLLPVASYNEQFFGPGTRLTVL.

The rearrangement uses TRBV23-1 and TRBJ2-5, with D unresolved. TRBV23-1 is treated as an ORF (open reading frame) with a function not yet certain. The CDR3 has 13 residues. Trimming left V 3 bases short and J 5 bases short, with 10 bases between. CDR3 DNA: TGCGCCAGCAGTCAGGGCTTGTTTGAGACCCAGTACTTC. The encoded protein is CASSQGLFETQYF.

This clonotype appeared many times. The chain is built from TRBV5-1 and TRBJ2-1, with D tentatively TRBD1 (5 bases). CDR3 length: 17 amino acids. From germline, CDR1 is SGHRS and CDR2 YFSETQ. V gave up 4 bases and J gave up 0 bases, with 17 bases separating them. This CDR3 is CASSPDAGHSSYNEQFF. The DNA of the CDR3 is TGCGCCAGCAGCCCCGATGCCGGACACAGCTCCTACAATGAGCAGTTCTTC.

The chain recombines TRBV20-1 with TRBJ2-1, with D unclear. Germline V CDR1 and CDR2: DFQATT, SNEGSKA (reference sequence). V lost 0 bases to trimming and J lost 6 bases, with 3 bases between them. The CDR3 consists of 11 residues. DNA for the CDR3: TGCAGTGCTAGAGATCCCAATGAGCAGTTCTTC. Translated, it gives CSARDPNEQFF.

The chain uses TRBV4-1 and TRBJ2-2, with 8 bases fitting TRBD1. The germline V gene has CDR1 MGHRA and CDR2 YSYEKL. The V gene end was trimmed by 1 base and the J gene end by 3 bases; junction bases not matched to a gene: 4. The CDR3 is made up of 16 amino acids. Here the CDR3 reads CASSQGDRRDTGELFF. The CDR3 nucleotides read TGCGCCAGCAGCCAAGGGGACAGGAGGGACACCGGGGAGCTGTTTTTT.

This clonotype was recorded at least ten times. The chain joins TRBV6-1 to TRBJ2-3; D tentatively fits TRBD1 or TRBD2 (5 bases each). The germline gives CDR1 MNHNS, CDR2 SASEGT. The V and J ends lost 6 bases and 6 bases respectively, with 19 bases between them. The CDR3 runs 15 residues. As DNA, the CDR3 is TGTGCCAGCAGAGGGGTAGCGAGGGGAGCGGATACGCAGTATTTT. Its translation: CASRGVARGADTQYF.

This clonotype was seen more than once but under ten times. The gene calls are TRBV20-1 and TRBJ2-5, with unresolved D. Germline V gene sequence: CDR1 DFQATT, CDR2 SNEGSKA (reference sequence). The CDR3 is 13 residues long. V lost 4 bases to trimming and J lost 5 bases, with 14 bases between them. The CDR3 region has the DNA TGCAGTGCTAAAACCCCCAATACGGAGACCCAGTACTTC. It is translated as CSAKTPNTETQYF.

This clonotype has ten or more counts. Here the CDR3 DNA reads TGTGCCATCAGTGAGTCGGGACTGATGAACACTGAAGCTTTCTTT. The encoded protein is CAISESGLMNTEAFF. The chain is built from TRBV10-3 and TRBJ1-1; perhaps TRBD1 as D (5 bases). CDR3 length: 15 amino acids. V was shortened by 0 bases and J by 0 bases, with 8 bases between the two germline ends. The germline CDR1 and CDR2 sequences are ENHRY and SYGVKD.

This clonotype was seen more than once but under ten times. The J gene is TRBJ1-3, the V gene TRBV7-8; no firm D call. The V end lost 4 bases, the J end lost 0 bases, and 13 bases lay between the germline ends. The CDR3 runs to 16 residues. Germline V CDR1 and CDR2: SGHVS, FQNEAQ. CDR3 DNA: TGTGCCAGCAGCTCTGTTACCCCCGGCTCTGGAAACACCATATATTTT. It codes for CASSSVTPGSGNTIYF.

This sequence joins TRBV5-4 and TRBJ2-1; TRBD2 aligns across 7 bases. This CDR3 spans 17 amino acids. The trim removed 4 bases at V and 5 bases at J, leaving 15 bases unmatched. Looked up from germline, CDR1 is SGHNT and CDR2 is YYREEE (reference sequence). As DNA, the CDR3 is TGTGCCAGCAGCCAGAGGGTGGCGGGGGTTTGGGACAATGAGCAGTTCTTC. It encodes CASSQRVAGVWDNEQFF.

This clonotype was observed a handful of times. This rearrangement joins TRBV12-5 to TRBJ1-1; TRBD1 is a possible D gene (5 bases). V shed 6 bases and J shed 1 base, with 12 bases lying between them. This CDR3 spans 14 amino acids. Germline V gene data show CDR1 as LGHNT and CDR2 as FRNRAP. The CDR3, as DNA: TGTGCTAGTGGGGGGGACGGGAGGAACACTGAAGCTTTCTTT. This encodes CASGGDGRNTEAFF.

This clonotype was picked up many times. The CDR3 region has the DNA TGTGCCAGCAGTTCCCAACAGGGCTGGTCACCCCTCCACTTT. This translates into CASSSQQGWSPLHF. The chain couples TRBV12-3 or TRBV12-4 to TRBJ1-6; maybe TRBD1 (6 bases). The ends were cut back, 4 bases at V and 10 bases at J, with 14 bases in the middle. This CDR3 is built from 14 residues.

This clonotype was detected many times. The rearrangement links TRBV7-9 to TRBJ2-7; possibly TRBD2 for D (7 bases). The CDR3 consists of 16 residues. In germline, CDR1 is SEHNR, CDR2 FQNEAQ (reference sequence). V was cut by 5 bases and J by 4 bases, with 21 bases left in between. CDR3 sequence: CASSPRGGGSDYEQYF. CDR3 coding DNA: TGTGCCAGCAGCCCTAGGGGGGGCGGGAGCGATTACGAGCAGTACTTC.

This clonotype was found a few times. This rearrangement joins TRBV2 to TRBJ2-4; D possibly matches TRBD1 or TRBD2 (5 bases each). Trimming took off 3 bases at V and 0 bases at J, with 9 bases between the two ends. The CDR3 runs 15 residues. Germline V gene lookup returns CDR1 SNHLY and CDR2 FYNNEI. Here the CDR3 reads CASSDEGLAKNIQYF. In DNA, the CDR3 is TGTGCCAGCAGTGACGAGGGGCTAGCCAAAAACATTCAGTACTTC.

This clonotype was seen more than once but under ten times. The V and J genes are TRBV20-1 and TRBJ1-5; possible D gene TRBD1, 5 bases. Trimming left V 5 bases short and J 2 bases short, with 13 bases between. The CDR3 is made up of 14 amino acids. Germline loops: CDR1 DFQATT, CDR2 SNEGSKA (reference sequence). CDR3 DNA: TGCAGTGCTCGAGGGGAGATCGGCAATCAGCCCCAGCATTTT. Translating it yields CSARGEIGNQPQHF.

The genes are TRBV2 and TRBJ1-2, with TRBD1 matching over 8 bases. Germline values: CDR1 SNHLY, CDR2 FYNNEI. The CDR3 covers 15 residues. V lost 4 bases, J lost 4 bases, and 8 bases stayed unmatched. The CDR3 DNA reads TGTGCCAGCAGTGTAACCGCAGGGGGCACCTATGGCTACACCTTC. This translates into CASSVTAGGTYGYTF.

Only a few counts were recorded for this clonotype. V gene TRBV20-1 combines with J gene TRBJ2-5, with 7 positions matching TRBD1. Germline CDR1 reads DFQATT; CDR2 reads SNEGSKA (reference sequence). V was clipped by 5 bases and J by 4 bases; unmatched bases: 16. CDR3 length: 16 amino acids. The CDR3, as DNA: TGCAGTGCTCACTCCCCCCAGGGGGTGTCGTTAGAGACCCAGTACTTC. It encodes CSAHSPQGVSLETQYF.